One and the same sample provided the 8 T cell receptor beta chains below, sequenced in a study of T-cell memory formation after mild COVID-19. TCRdb itself ran the 5' RACE reads through MiXCR, one entry per CDR3 protein. The table lists hundreds of thousands of distinct CDR3 sequences, 15% to 20% of them singletons, with about 12% in the top ten. Sample: PBMCs or a T cell subset sorted from them (not recorded which). These receptors came from an adult woman who had mild COVID-19 (a few samples of this study predate the infection). Cell type and time point are not known.

This clonotype was counted only a few times. The genes are TRBV18 and TRBJ2-7; 11 bases line up with TRBD2. Per germline, CDR1 KGHSH and CDR2 LQKENI. The V segment lost 5 bases and the J segment 13 bases; nucleotides outside the gene matches: 13. The CDR3 spans 14 residues. CDR3 nucleotides: TGTGCCAGCTCAACTAGCGGGAGTTTTGGCCCCCTCTACTTC. Its protein is CASSTSGSFGPLYF.

This clonotype was recorded at least ten times. The V gene is TRBV6-2 or TRBV6-3, the J gene TRBJ2-1, with D perhaps TRBD2 (5 bases). Trimming shortened V by 7 bases and J by 3 bases, and 16 bases separated the two germline ends. The V gene's germline CDR1 is MNHEY and CDR2 SVGEGT. This CDR3 is 15 amino acids long. This CDR3 is CASTGLGLDYNEQFF. The CDR3 coding sequence is TGTGCCAGCACGGGGTTGGGCCTGGACTACAATGAGCAGTTCTTC.

The chain employs TRBV4-1 and TRBJ2-2; D possibly corresponds to TRBD2 (5 bases). Germline V lookup: CDR1 MGHRA, CDR2 YSYEKL. V was clipped by 4 bases and J by 6 bases, with 15 bases between them. This CDR3 has 15 residues. The CDR3 DNA reads as TGCGCCAGCAGCCCAAGCGGCAGCTTGGCCGGGGAGCTGTTTTTT. Its protein is CASSPSGSLAGELFF.

This clonotype was recorded many times. The V call is TRBV5-1, the J call TRBJ2-7, with D perhaps TRBD1 (5 bases). V gave up 0 bases and J gave up 7 bases, with 8 bases separating them. There are 12 residues in the CDR3. The V gene's germline CDR1 is SGHRS and CDR2 YFSETQ. CDR3 sequence: CASSLEGREQYF. The CDR3 nucleotides are TGCGCCAGCAGCTTGGAGGGGCGGGAGCAGTACTTC. The full variable domain, in which reference TRBV5-1 and TRBJ2-7 provide the parts outside the CDR3, is KAGVTQTPRYLIKTRGQQVTLSCSPISGHRSVSWYQQTPGQGLQFLFEYFSETQRNKGNFPGRFSGRQFSNSRSEMNVSTLELGDSALYLCASSLEGREQYFGPGTRLTVT.

V is TRBV18 and J is TRBJ2-7; 13 bases are shared with TRBD2. The junction had 5 bases not matched to a gene; V was cut back by 0 bases and J by 3 bases. The CDR3 has 17 amino acids. Germline V CDR1 and CDR2: KGHSH, LQKENI. CDR3 in amino acids: CASSPPGLAGYFYEQYF. The CDR3 DNA is TGTGCCAGCTCACCACCGGGACTAGCGGGATACTTCTACGAGCAGTACTTC.

The sample holds a few counts of this clonotype. This chain uses TRBV29-1 with TRBJ2-2; TRBD1 aligns across 10 bases. The length of the CDR3 is 13 residues. J gave up 7 bases and V 5 bases, and 4 bases lay outside the gene matches. Germline lookup yields CDR1 SQVTM and CDR2 ANQGSEA. CDR3 protein: CSVTGQGGGELFF. The CDR3 DNA reads as TGCAGCGTTACCGGACAGGGGGGCGGGGAGCTGTTTTTT.

The chain carries TRBV3-1 and TRBJ1-5, with TRBD1 matching 10 bases. Trimming cost V 4 bases and J 6 bases; bases outside gene matches: 6. This CDR3 contains 15 residues. Germline values: CDR1 LGHDT, CDR2 YNNKEL (reference sequence). The CDR3 DNA sequence: TGTGCCAGCAGCCCGCGACAGGGGGCTCGTCAGCCCCAGCATTTT. Translated, it gives CASSPRQGARQPQHF. Based on the CDR3 plus reference TRBV3-1 and TRBJ1-5, the full variable domain is DTAVSQTPKYLVTQMGNDKSIKCEQNLGHDTMYWYKQDSKKFLKIMFSYNNKELIINETVPNRFSPKSPDKAHLNLHINSLELGDSAVYFCASSPRQGARQPQHFGDGTRLSIL.

This clonotype occurred a few times. The rearrangement uses TRBV6-2 or TRBV6-3 and TRBJ2-7; D might be TRBD2 (6 bases). This CDR3 spans 14 amino acids. Trimming removed 6 bases at V and 3 bases at J, with 15 bases between. Germline V CDR1 and CDR2: MNHEY, SVGEGT. CDR3 protein: CASSTGIGGYEQYF. The CDR3 DNA is TGTGCCAGCAGCACCGGGATCGGGGGCTACGAGCAGTACTTC.